This entry lists 2 T cell receptor beta chains sequenced from one sample in a study of monozygotic twins with inflammatory bowel disease. After re-calling the 5' RACE reads, TCRdb lists one entry per CDR3 protein, DNA absent. The record lists approximately 150,000 distinct CDR3 sequences, of which the ten most abundant hold roughly 2.4%. The sequencing input was blood. These receptors all stem from a human donor with ulcerative colitis or Crohn's disease, or a healthy co-twin of an affected twin (not recorded which).

The chain combines TRBV12-3 or TRBV12-4 with TRBJ1-6; TCRdb selects TRBD1, and the lack of DNA leaves this call unchecked. The CDR3 loop spans 12 amino acids. The CDR3 loop reads CASTLGGSPLHF.

This chain joins TRBV20-1 and TRBJ1-3. The length of the CDR3 is 14 residues. Per germline, CDR1 DFQATT and CDR2 SNEGSKA (reference sequence). Here the CDR3 reads CSARDRAAGNTIYF.